This T cell receptor beta chain was recorded in a study of blood T cell repertoires in COVID-19. The wider study: From the United States, Italy and Spain came samples of acute and convalescent COVID-19. Sources were T cells, B-cell-depleted T cells, or PBMCs; the material itself was cDNA or gDNA.

How the authors handled the data: For nucleated cells, counts were estimated from reference gene primer amplification. Produced via immunoSEQ multiplex PCR; TCRdb's table is partial and in-frame only. The V and J calls and clone size come from that table; D and trimming were worked out from the DNA. The table lists about 70,000 clones, under 95% of them singletons, with 8.5% in the top ten. Trimming left V 2 bases short and J 6 bases short, with 10 bases between. The germline V gene encodes CDR1 MNHNY and CDR2 SVGAGI (reference sequence). This CDR3 has 14 amino acids. Material for sequencing was peripheral blood. V usage is TRBV6-6 and J usage is TRBJ1-4; possibly TRBD1 for D (6 bases). The source is a human donor in a cohort sampled during active COVID-19. The CDR3 DNA sequence: TGTGCCAGCAGTTACATCAGGGGAGATGAAAAACTGTTTTTT. It yields the protein CASSYIRGDEKLFF.